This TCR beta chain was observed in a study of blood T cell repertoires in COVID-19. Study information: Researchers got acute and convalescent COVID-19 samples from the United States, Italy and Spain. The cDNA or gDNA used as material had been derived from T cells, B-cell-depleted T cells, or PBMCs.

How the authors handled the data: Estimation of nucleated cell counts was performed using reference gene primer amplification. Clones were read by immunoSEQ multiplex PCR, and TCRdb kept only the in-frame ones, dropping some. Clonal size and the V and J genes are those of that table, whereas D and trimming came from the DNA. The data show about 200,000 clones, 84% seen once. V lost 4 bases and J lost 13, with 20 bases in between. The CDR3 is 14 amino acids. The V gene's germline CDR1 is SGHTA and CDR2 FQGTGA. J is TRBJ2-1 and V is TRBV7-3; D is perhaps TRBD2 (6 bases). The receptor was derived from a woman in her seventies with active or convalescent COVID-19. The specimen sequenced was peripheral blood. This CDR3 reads CASSSPGTPGQQFF. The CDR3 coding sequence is TGTGCCAGCAGCTCCCCCGGGACTCCAGGGCAACAGTTCTTC.